This T cell receptor (beta chain) was obtained from a study of blood T cell repertoires in COVID-19. Study-level information: Acute-phase and convalescent COVID-19 samples originated in the United States, Italy and Spain.

The ends lost 4 bases at V and 1 base at J; junction bases unmatched: 3. Germline CDR1 is MNHEY and CDR2 is SVGAGI. This CDR3 spans 14 amino acids. Original handling: Reference gene primers were amplified, and this amplification served to estimate nucleated cell counts. The protocol was immunoSEQ multiplex PCR, while the TCRdb copy is restricted to in-frame clones and leaves out a portion. The V and J calls and the clone size are those of that table, but D and trimming were determined from the DNA. The repertoire consists of 100,000 to 150,000 clones, with about 74% occurring once and the leading ten covering roughly 5%.

J is TRBJ2-5 and V is TRBV6-5, with 7 nucleotides matching TRBD1. The source is a man in his sixties with acute or convalescent COVID-19. What was sequenced was peripheral blood. The CDR3 DNA reads as TGTGCCAGCAGTTCCCAGGGGGTCCAAGAGACCCAGTACTTC. This gives the protein CASSSQGVQETQYF.